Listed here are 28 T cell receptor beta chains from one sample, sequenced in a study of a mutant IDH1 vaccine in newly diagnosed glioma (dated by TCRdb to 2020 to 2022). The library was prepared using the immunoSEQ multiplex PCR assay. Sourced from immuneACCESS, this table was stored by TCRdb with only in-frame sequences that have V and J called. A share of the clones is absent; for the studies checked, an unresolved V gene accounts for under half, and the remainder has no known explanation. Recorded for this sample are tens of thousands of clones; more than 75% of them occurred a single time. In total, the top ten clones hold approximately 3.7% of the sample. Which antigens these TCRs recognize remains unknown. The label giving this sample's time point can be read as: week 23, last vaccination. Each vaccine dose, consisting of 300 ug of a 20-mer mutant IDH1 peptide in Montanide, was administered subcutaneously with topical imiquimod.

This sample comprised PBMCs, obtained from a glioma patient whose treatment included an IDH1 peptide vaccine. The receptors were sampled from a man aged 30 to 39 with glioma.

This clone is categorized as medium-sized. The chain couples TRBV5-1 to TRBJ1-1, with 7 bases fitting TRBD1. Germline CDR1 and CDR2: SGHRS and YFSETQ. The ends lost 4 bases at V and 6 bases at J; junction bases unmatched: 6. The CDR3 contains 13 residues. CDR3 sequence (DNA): TGCGCCAGCAGCACAACCGACAGGGCTGAAGCTTTCTTT. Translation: CASSTTDRAEAFF.

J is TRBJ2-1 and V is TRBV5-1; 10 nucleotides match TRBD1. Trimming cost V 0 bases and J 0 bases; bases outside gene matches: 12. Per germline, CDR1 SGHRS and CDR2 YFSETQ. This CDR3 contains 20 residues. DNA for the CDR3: TGCGCCAGCAGCTTGGACGGGACAGGGGTTTCGCTGAGCTCCTACAATGAGCAGTTCTTC. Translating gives CASSLDGTGVSLSSYNEQFF.

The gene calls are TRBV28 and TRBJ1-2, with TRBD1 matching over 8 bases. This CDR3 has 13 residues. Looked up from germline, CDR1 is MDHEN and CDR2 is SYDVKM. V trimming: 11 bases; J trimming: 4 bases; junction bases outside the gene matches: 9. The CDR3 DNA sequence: TGTGCCTGCCCAAATGACAGGGGCTATGGCTACACCTTC. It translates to CACPNDRGYGYTF.

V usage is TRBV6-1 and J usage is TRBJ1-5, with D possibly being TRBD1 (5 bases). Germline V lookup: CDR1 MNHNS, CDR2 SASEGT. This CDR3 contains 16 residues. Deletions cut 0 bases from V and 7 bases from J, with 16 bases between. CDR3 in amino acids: CASSEAGTPRGQPQHF. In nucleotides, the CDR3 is TGTGCCAGCAGTGAAGCAGGAACACCAAGGGGACAGCCCCAGCATTTT.

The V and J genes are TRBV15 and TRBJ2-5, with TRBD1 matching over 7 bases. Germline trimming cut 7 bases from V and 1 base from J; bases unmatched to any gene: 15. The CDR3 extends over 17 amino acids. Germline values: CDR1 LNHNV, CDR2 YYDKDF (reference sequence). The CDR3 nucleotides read TGTGCCACCACCGGTCGAAAAACCGGGACAGTCCAAGAGACCCAGTACTTC. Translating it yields CATTGRKTGTVQETQYF.

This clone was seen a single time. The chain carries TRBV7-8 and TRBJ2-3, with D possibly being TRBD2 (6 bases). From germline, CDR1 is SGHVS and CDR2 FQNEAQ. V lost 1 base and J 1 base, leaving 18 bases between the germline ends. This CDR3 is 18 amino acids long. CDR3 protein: CASSLGRGLIVGTDTQYF. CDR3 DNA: TGTGCCAGCAGCTTAGGTCGGGGGTTGATTGTTGGCACAGATACGCAGTATTTT.

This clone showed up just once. CDR3 sequence reads: CASSYSPIEASYGYTF. As DNA, the CDR3 is TGTGCCAGCAGTTACTCCCCTATCGAAGCATCCTATGGCTACACCTTC. The gene calls are TRBV6-6 and TRBJ1-2, with D unclear. The CDR3 covers 16 residues. The ends were cut back, 0 bases at V and 4 bases at J, with 15 bases in the middle. The germline V gene encodes CDR1 MNHNY and CDR2 SVGAGI (reference sequence).

The CDR3 sequence is CASSSATTKSRQYF. CDR3 nucleotide sequence: TGTGCCAGCAGTTCGGCGACAACCAAGAGCCGACAGTACTTC. The chain is built from TRBV27 and TRBJ2-5; D is unclear. This CDR3 has 14 residues. The ends were cut back, 4 bases at V and 11 bases at J, with 20 bases in the middle. Looked up from germline, CDR1 is MNHEY and CDR2 is SMNVEV (reference sequence).

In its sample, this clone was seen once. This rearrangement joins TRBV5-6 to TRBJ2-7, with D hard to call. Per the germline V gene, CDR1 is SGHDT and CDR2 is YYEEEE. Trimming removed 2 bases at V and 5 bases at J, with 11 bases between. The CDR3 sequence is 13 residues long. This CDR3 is CASSLWTADEQYF. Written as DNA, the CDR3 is TGTGCCAGCAGCTTATGGACGGCCGACGAGCAGTACTTC.

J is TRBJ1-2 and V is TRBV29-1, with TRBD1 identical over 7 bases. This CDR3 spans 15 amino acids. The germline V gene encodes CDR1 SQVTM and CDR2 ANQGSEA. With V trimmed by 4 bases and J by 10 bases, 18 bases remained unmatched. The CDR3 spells CSVVPRQGVRGAYTF. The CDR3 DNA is TGCAGCGTTGTACCTCGACAGGGTGTAAGGGGAGCCTACACCTTC.

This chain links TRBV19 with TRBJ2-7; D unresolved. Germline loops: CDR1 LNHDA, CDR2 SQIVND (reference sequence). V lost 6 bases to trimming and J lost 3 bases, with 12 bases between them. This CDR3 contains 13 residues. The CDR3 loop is CASSKDGRYEQYF. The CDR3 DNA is TGTGCCAGTAGCAAGGACGGCCGCTACGAGCAGTACTTC.

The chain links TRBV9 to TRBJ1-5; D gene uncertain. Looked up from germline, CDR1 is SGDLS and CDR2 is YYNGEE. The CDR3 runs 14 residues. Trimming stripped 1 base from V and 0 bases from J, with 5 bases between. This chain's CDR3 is CASSVLDSNQPQHF. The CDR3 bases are TGTGCCAGCAGCGTATTAGATAGCAATCAGCCCCAGCATTTT.

CDR3 nucleotides: TGTGCCAGCAGGGAGACAGGGAACATTCCCTACGAGCAGTACTTC. Residues: CASRETGNIPYEQYF. The chain uses TRBV6-5 and TRBJ2-7; 7 bases are a match to TRBD1. V shed 6 bases, J shed 2 bases, and the junction held 10 bases outside the gene matches. Germline CDR1 MNHEY, CDR2 SVGAGI. The CDR3 spans 15 residues.

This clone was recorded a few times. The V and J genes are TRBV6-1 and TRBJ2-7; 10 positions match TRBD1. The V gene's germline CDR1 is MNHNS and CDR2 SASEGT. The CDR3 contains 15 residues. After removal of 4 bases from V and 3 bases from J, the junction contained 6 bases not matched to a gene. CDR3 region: CASSGPGTGVYEQYF. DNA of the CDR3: TGTGCCAGCAGTGGACCTGGGACAGGGGTCTACGAGCAGTACTTC.

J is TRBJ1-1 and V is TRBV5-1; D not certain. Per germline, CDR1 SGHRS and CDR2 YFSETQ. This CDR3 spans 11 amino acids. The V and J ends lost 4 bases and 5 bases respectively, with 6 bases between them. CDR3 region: CASSEGTEAFF. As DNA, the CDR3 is TGCGCCAGCAGCGAGGGTACTGAAGCTTTCTTT.

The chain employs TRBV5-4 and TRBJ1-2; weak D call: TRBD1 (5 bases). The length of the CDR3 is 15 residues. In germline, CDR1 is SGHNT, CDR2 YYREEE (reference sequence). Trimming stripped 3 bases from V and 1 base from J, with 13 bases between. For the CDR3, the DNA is TGTGCCAGCAGCTCCCGAGGGGCAGTTAACTATGGCTACACCTTC. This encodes CASSSRGAVNYGYTF. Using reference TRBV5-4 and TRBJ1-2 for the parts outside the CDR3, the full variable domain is ETGVTQSPTHLIKTRGQQVTLRCSSQSGHNTVSWYQQALGQGPQFIFQYYREEENGRGNFPPRFSGLQFPNYSSELNVNALELDDSALYLCASSSRGAVNYGYTFGSGTRLTVV.

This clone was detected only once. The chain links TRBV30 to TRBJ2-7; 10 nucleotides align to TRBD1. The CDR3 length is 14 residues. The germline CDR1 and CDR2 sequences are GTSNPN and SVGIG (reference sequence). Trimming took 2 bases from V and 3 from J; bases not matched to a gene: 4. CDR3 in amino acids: CAWSSGTGDYEQYF. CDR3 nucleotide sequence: TGTGCCTGGAGTTCGGGGACAGGGGACTACGAGCAGTACTTC.

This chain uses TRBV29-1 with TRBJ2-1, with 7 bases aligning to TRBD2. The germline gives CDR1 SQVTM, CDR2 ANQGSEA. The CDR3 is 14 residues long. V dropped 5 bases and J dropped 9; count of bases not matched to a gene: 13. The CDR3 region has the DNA TGCAGCGTTTACAAAACGGGGGGTAGAGTTGAGCAGTTCTTC. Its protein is CSVYKTGGRVEQFF.

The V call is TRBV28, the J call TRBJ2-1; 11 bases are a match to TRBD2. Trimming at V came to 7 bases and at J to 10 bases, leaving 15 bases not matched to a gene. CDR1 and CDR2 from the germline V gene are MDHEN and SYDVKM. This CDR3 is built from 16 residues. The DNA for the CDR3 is TGTGCCAGCAAGGGATCTGGGACTAGCGGACGTGCGGAGCAGTTCTTC. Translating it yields CASKGSGTSGRAEQFF.

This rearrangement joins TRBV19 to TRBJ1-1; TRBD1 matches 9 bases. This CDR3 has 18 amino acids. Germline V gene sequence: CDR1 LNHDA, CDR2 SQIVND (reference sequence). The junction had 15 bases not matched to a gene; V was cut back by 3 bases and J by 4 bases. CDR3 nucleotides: TGTGCCAGTAGTATGGGGCCGGGGACAGGGTTAAGTACCACTGAAGCTTTCTTT. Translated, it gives CASSMGPGTGLSTTEAFF. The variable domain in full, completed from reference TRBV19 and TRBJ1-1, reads DGGITQSPKYLFRKEGQNVTLSCEQNLNHDAMYWYRQDPGQGLRLIYYSQIVNDFQKGDIAEGYSVSREKKESFPLTVTSAQKNPTAFYLCASSMGPGTGLSTTEAFFGQGTRLTVV.

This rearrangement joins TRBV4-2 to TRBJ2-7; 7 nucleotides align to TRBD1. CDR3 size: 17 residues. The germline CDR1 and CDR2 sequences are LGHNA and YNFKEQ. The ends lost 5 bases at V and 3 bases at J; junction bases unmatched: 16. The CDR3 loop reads CASSTRDSPGPGYEQYF. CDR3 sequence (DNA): TGTGCCAGCAGCACTCGGGACAGCCCAGGGCCAGGCTACGAGCAGTACTTC.

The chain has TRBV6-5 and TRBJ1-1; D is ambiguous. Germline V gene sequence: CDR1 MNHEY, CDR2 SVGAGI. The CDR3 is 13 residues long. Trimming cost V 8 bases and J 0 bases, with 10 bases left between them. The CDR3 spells CASGRFLNTEAFF. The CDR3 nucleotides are TGTGCCAGCGGTCGTTTCTTGAACACTGAAGCTTTCTTT.

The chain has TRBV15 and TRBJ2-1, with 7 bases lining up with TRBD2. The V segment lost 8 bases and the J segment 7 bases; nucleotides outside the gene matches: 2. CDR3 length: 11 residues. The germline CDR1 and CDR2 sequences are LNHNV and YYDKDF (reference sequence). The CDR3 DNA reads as TGTGCCACCTCGGGGGGTAATGAGCAGTTCTTC. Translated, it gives CATSGGNEQFF.

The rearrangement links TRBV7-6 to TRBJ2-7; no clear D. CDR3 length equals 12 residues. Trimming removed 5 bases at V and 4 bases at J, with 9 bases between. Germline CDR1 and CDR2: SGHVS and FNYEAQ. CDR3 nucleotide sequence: TGTGCCAGCAGCCAAACAGAGTACGAGCAGTACTTC. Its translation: CASSQTEYEQYF.

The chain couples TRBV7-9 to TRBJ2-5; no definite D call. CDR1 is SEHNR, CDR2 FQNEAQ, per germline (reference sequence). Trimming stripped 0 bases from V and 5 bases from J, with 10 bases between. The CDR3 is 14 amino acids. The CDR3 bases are TGTGCCAGCAGCTTAGCACCTGGTATTGAGACCCAGTACTTC. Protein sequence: CASSLAPGIETQYF.

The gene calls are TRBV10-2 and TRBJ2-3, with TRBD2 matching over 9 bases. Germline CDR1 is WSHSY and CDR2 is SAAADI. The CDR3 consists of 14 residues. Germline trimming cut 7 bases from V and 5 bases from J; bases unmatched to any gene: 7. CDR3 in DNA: TGCGCCAGCAAACGGGCGGGGGGGCAAGATACGCAGTATTTT. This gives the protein CASKRAGGQDTQYF.

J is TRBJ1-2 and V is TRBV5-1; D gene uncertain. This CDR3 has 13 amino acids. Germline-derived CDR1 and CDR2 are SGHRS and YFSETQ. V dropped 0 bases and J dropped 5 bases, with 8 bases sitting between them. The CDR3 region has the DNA TGCGCCAGCAGCTTGGCTGGGATTTATGGCTACACCTTC. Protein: CASSLAGIYGYTF. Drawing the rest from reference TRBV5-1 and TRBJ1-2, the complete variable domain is KAGVTQTPRYLIKTRGQQVTLSCSPISGHRSVSWYQQTPGQGLQFLFEYFSETQRNKGNFPGRFSGRQFSNSRSEMNVSTLELGDSALYLCASSLAGIYGYTFGSGTRLTVV.

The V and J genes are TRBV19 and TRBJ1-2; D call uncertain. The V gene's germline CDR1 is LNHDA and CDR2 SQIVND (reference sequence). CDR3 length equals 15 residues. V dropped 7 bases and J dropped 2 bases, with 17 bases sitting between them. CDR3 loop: CASNLPGPGNYGYTF. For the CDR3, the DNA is TGTGCCAGTAACCTCCCCGGACCTGGGAACTATGGCTACACCTTC.